These T cell receptor beta chains were read from a single sample in a study of early T cells in non-severe SARS-CoV-2 infection. TCRdb reprocessed the 5' RACE reads via MiXCR and lists one record per CDR3 protein. The table includes 70,000 to 95,000 distinct CDR3 sequences, around 11% detected once. The sample comprised whole blood. The receptors derive from an adult who was a healthcare worker with PCR-confirmed SARS-CoV-2 infection or an uninfected control (not recorded which). CDR3s include the opening cysteine and the closing phenylalanine or tryptophan. Fields, in order: CDR3 protein, CDR3 DNA, D gene, J gene, V gene, clone size. The D gene is left open where the match is weak. Rows may omit the clone size; those that give it use once, few, many or a size class.

CDR3: CASTTSDSYNEQFF
DNA: TGTGCCAGCACTACTAGCGACTCCTACAATGAGCAGTTCTTC
D: TRBD2
J: TRBJ2-1
V: TRBV6-2/TRBV6-3
size: many

CDR3: CASTKGVGAVWSGELFF
DNA: TGTGCCAGCACCAAGGGAGTAGGGGCGGTGTGGTCCGGGGAGCTGTTTTTT
D: -
J: TRBJ2-2
V: TRBV12-3/TRBV12-4
size: -

CDR3: CASSLDPQTGGVYGYTF
DNA: TGCGCCAGCAGCTTGGATCCCCAGACAGGGGGAGTCTATGGCTACACCTTC
D: TRBD1
J: TRBJ1-2
V: TRBV5-1
size: -

CDR3: CASSLGMSYEQYF
DNA: TGTGCCAGCAGCTTGGGAATGTCCTACGAGCAGTACTTC
D: -
J: TRBJ2-7
V: TRBV11-1
size: -

CDR3: CASGEVTQYF
DNA: TGTGCCAGCGGGGAAGTGACCCAGTACTTC
D: -
J: TRBJ2-5
V: TRBV7-8
size: -

CDR3: CSALGGREAQPQHF
DNA: TGCAGTGCTCTGGGGGGTAGGGAAGCTCAGCCCCAGCATTTT
D: -
J: TRBJ1-5
V: TRBV20-1
size: many

CDR3: CASSEGGLSVDTQYF
DNA: TGTGCCAGCAGTGAAGGGGGGCTTTCGGTAGATACGCAGTATTTT
D: -
J: TRBJ2-3
V: TRBV2
size: -

CDR3: CASSRVRNTEAFF
DNA: TGTGCCAGCAGCAGGGTCAGGAACACTGAAGCTTTCTTT
D: -
J: TRBJ1-1
V: TRBV7-9
size: -

CDR3: CASRPDSYNQPQHF
DNA: TGTGCCAGTAGACCAGATAGCTACAATCAGCCCCAGCATTTT
D: -
J: TRBJ1-5
V: TRBV19
size: -

CDR3: CASSRGGPLSGNTIYF
DNA: TGTGCCAGCAGTAGAGGGGGCCCCCTCTCTGGAAACACCATATATTTT
D: TRBD1
J: TRBJ1-3
V: TRBV12-3/TRBV12-4
size: few

CDR3: CASSLGLSNEKLFF
DNA: TGTGCCAGCAGCTTAGGGTTGTCGAATGAAAAACTGTTTTTT
D: -
J: TRBJ1-4
V: TRBV5-5
size: -

CDR3: CASSQDQKGGYYGYTF
DNA: TGCGCCAGCAGCCAAGATCAAAAAGGGGGCTACTATGGCTACACCTTC
D: TRBD1
J: TRBJ1-2
V: TRBV4-3
size: -

CDR3: CASRGGLFTDTQYF
DNA: TGCGCCAGCAGAGGGGGACTCTTCACAGATACGCAGTATTTT
D: -
J: TRBJ2-3
V: TRBV5-1
size: few

CDR3: CASSFARGRYEQYF
DNA: TGTGCCAGCAGTTTCGCCAGAGGGCGCTACGAGCAGTACTTC
D: -
J: TRBJ2-7
V: TRBV12-3/TRBV12-4
size: -

CDR3: CASSGRQITDTQYF
DNA: TGTGCCAGCAGCGGAAGACAGATCACAGATACGCAGTATTTT
D: -
J: TRBJ2-3
V: TRBV7-6
size: many

CDR3: CASSERGSTDTQYF
DNA: TGTGCCAGCAGTGAGCGAGGTTCCACAGATACGCAGTATTTT
D: -
J: TRBJ2-3
V: TRBV6-4
size: many

CDR3: CASSQDPGAYGYTF
DNA: TGCGCCAGCAGCCAAGATCCGGGGGCCTATGGCTACACCTTC
D: -
J: TRBJ1-2
V: TRBV4-3
size: -

CDR3: CASTRVTGANVLTF
DNA: TGTGCCAGCACCCGCGTCACCGGGGCCAACGTCCTGACTTTC
D: -
J: TRBJ2-6
V: TRBV7-8
size: -

CDR3: CASSAGQGFNTIYF
DNA: TGTGCCAGCAGCGCGGGACAGGGTTTTAACACCATATATTTT
D: TRBD1
J: TRBJ1-3
V: TRBV9
size: -

CDR3: CASSFTRRTTSYEQYF
DNA: TGTGCCAGCAGCTTCACGCGGCGGACGACCTCCTACGAGCAGTACTTC
D: -
J: TRBJ2-7
V: TRBV7-9
size: few

CDR3: CASVPGQAPGNEQFF
DNA: TGTGCCAGCGTTCCGGGACAGGCGCCGGGGAATGAGCAGTTCTTC
D: TRBD1
J: TRBJ2-1
V: TRBV2
size: -

CDR3: CARGAGGPTDTQYF
DNA: TGTGCACGGGGAGCGGGGGGACCGACAGATACGCAGTATTTT
D: TRBD2
J: TRBJ2-3
V: TRBV10-3
size: -

CDR3: CASSLSGSPLGRAFF
DNA: TGTGCCAGCAGCTTGTCTGGATCGCCCCTGGGGCGAGCTTTCTTT
D: -
J: TRBJ1-1
V: TRBV5-5
size: -

CDR3: CASSADYNEQFF
DNA: TGTGCCAGTAGTGCAGATTACAATGAGCAGTTCTTC
D: -
J: TRBJ2-1
V: TRBV19
size: many

CDR3: CASRIEGQGYGYGYTF
DNA: TGTGCCAGCCGCATAGAAGGACAGGGGTATGGGTATGGCTACACCTTC
D: TRBD1
J: TRBJ1-2
V: TRBV6-5
size: -

CDR3: CASSTGGPYEQYF
DNA: TGTGCCAGCAGCACAGGGGGACCCTACGAGCAGTACTTC
D: TRBD1
J: TRBJ2-7
V: TRBV6-5
size: few

CDR3: CSVEKGAGTGELFF
DNA: TGCAGCGTTGAAAAGGGGGCAGGCACCGGGGAGCTGTTTTTT
D: TRBD1
J: TRBJ2-2
V: TRBV29-1
size: few

CDR3: CASSVDNYGYTF
DNA: TGTGCCAGCAGCGTAGACAACTATGGCTACACCTTC
D: -
J: TRBJ1-2
V: TRBV9
size: many

CDR3: CATSDALWDTQYF
DNA: TGTGCCACCAGTGATGCGCTATGGGATACGCAGTATTTT
D: -
J: TRBJ2-3
V: TRBV24-1
size: few

CDR3: CASSLIGTGAYEQYF
DNA: TGTGCCAGCAGCTTAATCGGGACAGGGGCTTACGAGCAGTACTTC
D: TRBD1
J: TRBJ2-7
V: TRBV7-2
size: -

CDR3: CASRAGVGHEQFF
DNA: TGTGCCAGCCGAGCGGGGGTCGGCCATGAGCAGTTCTTC
D: TRBD2
J: TRBJ2-1
V: TRBV3-1
size: -

CDR3: CAITEGPNYGYTF
DNA: TGTGCCATCACCGAAGGGCCCAACTATGGCTACACCTTC
D: -
J: TRBJ1-2
V: TRBV6-2/TRBV6-3
size: many

CDR3: CASRFGTDPEPLHF
DNA: TGTGCCAGCAGGTTCGGGACCGATCCGGAGCCCCTCCACTTT
D: -
J: TRBJ1-6
V: TRBV7-9
size: few

CDR3: CATEDRAEETQYF
DNA: TGTGCCACCGAGGACAGGGCGGAGGAGACCCAGTACTTC
D: TRBD1
J: TRBJ2-5
V: TRBV18
size: few

CDR3: CASSPPAGNRNTGELFF
DNA: TGTGCCAGCTCACCACCGGCAGGCAACCGAAACACCGGGGAGCTGTTTTTT
D: -
J: TRBJ2-2
V: TRBV18
size: many

CDR3: CASSPGTLTDTQYF
DNA: TGTGCCAGCAGTCCCGGGACTCTCACAGATACGCAGTATTTT
D: -
J: TRBJ2-3
V: TRBV2
size: few

CDR3: CASSYPPGQDLVF
DNA: TGTGCCAGCAGTTATCCCCCCGGACAGGACCTAGTTTTT
D: TRBD1
J: TRBJ1-4
V: TRBV6-2/TRBV6-3
size: -

CDR3: CASSGRGAGSPLHF
DNA: TGTGCCAGCAGCGGCAGGGGGGCTGGTTCACCCCTCCACTTT
D: TRBD1
J: TRBJ1-6
V: TRBV5-4
size: many

CDR3: CASSRGGPVFGSPLHF
DNA: TGTGCCAGCAGCCGGGGGGGGCCCGTCTTCGGTTCACCCCTCCACTTT
D: -
J: TRBJ1-6
V: TRBV13
size: few

CDR3: CASRKSGDEKLFF
DNA: TGTGCCAGCAGAAAGTCTGGTGATGAAAAACTGTTTTTT
D: -
J: TRBJ1-4
V: TRBV7-2
size: few

CDR3: CASSLLENYNEQFF
DNA: TGTGCCAGCAGCTTATTGGAGAATTACAATGAGCAGTTCTTC
D: -
J: TRBJ2-1
V: TRBV11-2
size: -

CDR3: CASSFRGPSSYEQYF
DNA: TGCGCCAGCAGCTTCCGCGGTCCGAGCTCCTACGAGCAGTACTTC
D: -
J: TRBJ2-7
V: TRBV5-1
size: many

CDR3: CSARVGTSSNEQFF
DNA: TGCAGTGCTAGAGTGGGGACTAGCAGTAATGAGCAGTTCTTC
D: TRBD2
J: TRBJ2-1
V: TRBV20-1
size: -

CDR3: CSARQGSYEQYF
DNA: TGCAGCGCCAGACAGGGGTCCTACGAGCAGTACTTC
D: TRBD1
J: TRBJ2-7
V: TRBV29-1
size: -

CDR3: CSVEDRPVDGYTF
DNA: TGCAGCGTTGAAGATCGTCCGGTGGACGGCTACACCTTC
D: -
J: TRBJ1-2
V: TRBV29-1
size: many

CDR3: CASRDSPGTDTQYF
DNA: TGCGCCAGCAGGGACTCCCCGGGGACAGATACGCAGTATTTT
D: -
J: TRBJ2-3
V: TRBV5-1
size: many

CDR3: CASRRGSNQPQHF
DNA: TGTGCCAGCAGACGGGGCAGCAATCAGCCCCAGCATTTT
D: -
J: TRBJ1-5
V: TRBV6-2/TRBV6-3
size: few

CDR3: CASSLTETQYF
DNA: TGCGCCAGCAGCTTGACGGAGACCCAGTACTTC
D: -
J: TRBJ2-5
V: TRBV5-1
size: few

CDR3: CASSEGETGANVLTF
DNA: TGTGCCAGCAGTGAGGGGGAAACCGGGGCCAACGTCCTGACTTTC
D: -
J: TRBJ2-6
V: TRBV6-1
size: many

CDR3: CASSLAAGGGTDTQYF
DNA: TGTGCCAGCAGTTTAGCGGCCGGGGGGGGCACAGATACGCAGTATTTT
D: TRBD2
J: TRBJ2-3
V: TRBV12-3/TRBV12-4
size: many

CDR3: CASSSAGQGASTDTQYF
DNA: TGTGCCAGCAGCTCGGCGGGACAGGGGGCCAGCACAGATACGCAGTATTTT
D: TRBD1
J: TRBJ2-3
V: TRBV7-9
size: few

CDR3: CASSRQTSGNTGELFF
DNA: TGTGCCAGCAGCCGACAGACTAGCGGTAACACCGGGGAGCTGTTTTTT
D: TRBD2
J: TRBJ2-2
V: TRBV3-1
size: -

CDR3: CASGLVWGTTDTQYF
DNA: TGTGCTAGTGGTTTGGTATGGGGGACAACCGATACGCAGTATTTT
D: -
J: TRBJ2-3
V: TRBV12-5
size: few